This T cell receptor beta chain is from a study of T cell responses to AZD1222 COVID-19 vaccine. TCRdb keeps only in-frame clones here, not all; method: immunoSEQ multiplex PCR. The sample has some 200,000 clones, approximately 94% seen once. The ends lost 6 bases at V and 4 bases at J; junction bases unmatched: 11. The CDR3 has 15 amino acids. CDR1 is MNHEY and CDR2 is SVGAGI in the germline V gene. The TCR sequence derives from an adult who received the MenACWY meningococcal vaccine as a control. This chain uses TRBV6-5 with TRBJ1-2; 7 positions agree with TRBD1. Sequences were derived from peripheral blood, sampled 28 days after the second dose of the MenACWY control vaccine. This CDR3 reads CASRRTGLSSYGYTF. The DNA of the CDR3 is TGTGCCAGCAGAAGGACAGGCCTTTCCTCCTATGGCTACACCTTC.